Shown below are 30 T cell receptor beta chains from a single sample sequenced in a study of cytomegalovirus exposure and HLA in healthy donors. Use of 60 Vbeta and 13 Jbeta primers characterized the PCR. The repertoire was sequenced with immunoSEQ multiplex PCR; TCRdb's copy has only in-frame clones and lacks some. The sample contains fewer than 200,000 clones, roughly 75% of which appear only once. The sample comprised PBMCs. These receptors came from a man aged 35 to 55 in good health and CMV-seronegative.

V and J are TRBV6-4 and TRBJ1-2, with TRBD1 identical over 12 bases. The length of the CDR3 is 15 residues. Germline loops: CDR1 MRHNA, CDR2 SNTAGT. V shed 1 base, J shed 7 bases, and the junction held 4 bases outside the gene matches. The CDR3 here is CASSDWGQGAAGYTF. CDR3 bases: TGTGCCAGCAGTGACTGGGGACAGGGGGCGGCTGGCTACACCTTC.

In its sample, this clone was seen a few times. This specimen includes other DNA sequences encoding the same CDR3. The gene calls are TRBV5-4 and TRBJ2-4, with 8 bases that match TRBD1. Looked up from germline, CDR1 is SGHNT and CDR2 is YYREEE (reference sequence). This CDR3 contains 15 residues. After removal of 1 base from V and 5 bases from J, the junction contained 5 bases not matched to a gene. CDR3 bases: TGTGCCAGCAGCTTGATCGGACAGGGCCAAAACATTCAGTACTTC. Its protein is CASSLIGQGQNIQYF. The whole variable domain, remainder taken from reference TRBV5-4 and TRBJ2-4, is ETGVTQSPTHLIKTRGQQVTLRCSSQSGHNTVSWYQQALGQGPQFIFQYYREEENGRGNFPPRFSGLQFPNYSSELNVNALELDDSALYLCASSLIGQGQNIQYFGAGTRLSVL.

CDR3 in amino acids: CAISGAGTEWLQYF. For the CDR3, the DNA is TGTGCCATCAGCGGGGCCGGGACAGAATGGTTGCAGTACTTC. The chain employs TRBV10-3 and TRBJ2-7, with 7 bases identical to TRBD1. Trimming cost V 6 bases and J 9 bases; bases outside gene matches: 14. There are 14 residues in the CDR3. The germline V gene encodes CDR1 ENHRY and CDR2 SYGVKD.

The chain uses TRBV5-4 and TRBJ1-6; D ambiguous. With 4 bases removed from V and 8 bases from J, the gap between germline ends came to 19 bases. Germline V CDR1 and CDR2: SGHNT, YYREEE (reference sequence). This CDR3 has 16 amino acids. For the CDR3, the DNA is TGTGCCAGCAGCGGGAGGGCCTTCTACGAGTATTCACCCCTCCACTTT. This codes for CASSGRAFYEYSPLHF.

V and J are TRBV28 and TRBJ1-1, with 8 bases matching TRBD1. Germline loops: CDR1 MDHEN, CDR2 SYDVKM. This CDR3 contains 13 residues. J gave up 5 bases and V 6 bases, and 5 bases lay outside the gene matches. The CDR3 DNA is TGTGCCAGCAGAGACAGGGGTAGTACTGAAGCTTTCTTT. It specifies CASRDRGSTEAFF.

In this sample, this clone turned up a few times. The chain couples TRBV6-6 to TRBJ1-1, with 7 bases that match TRBD1. J gave up 6 bases and V 5 bases, and 9 bases lay outside the gene matches. The CDR3 spans 14 residues. Germline-derived CDR1 and CDR2 are MNHNY and SVGAGI (reference sequence). CDR3: CASSRPQGESEAFF. CDR3 DNA sequence: TGTGCCAGCAGTCGCCCTCAGGGGGAGTCTGAAGCTTTCTTT.

The chain couples TRBV2 to TRBJ2-3; a possible D gene is TRBD2 (6 bases). This CDR3 contains 14 residues. The V gene's germline CDR1 is SNHLY and CDR2 FYNNEI. Trimming shortened V by 5 bases and J by 1 base, and 10 bases separated the two germline ends. This CDR3 is CASSNGGGTDTQYF. The DNA for the CDR3 is TGTGCCAGCAGTAACGGGGGAGGCACAGATACGCAGTATTTT.

J is TRBJ2-4 and V is TRBV2, with a weak D call TRBD1 (6 bases). Germline CDR1 SNHLY, CDR2 FYNNEI. There are 12 residues in the CDR3. V lost 6 bases and J lost 6, with 9 bases in between. Here the CDR3 DNA reads TGTGCCAGCAGGCAGGGGATAAACATTCAGTACTTC. Amino acid sequence: CASRQGINIQYF. The whole variable domain, filled in from reference TRBV2 and TRBJ2-4, reads EPEVTQTPSHQVTQMGQEVILRCVPISNHLYFYWYRQILGQKVEFLVSFYNNEISEKSEIFDDQFSVERPDGSNFTLKIRSTKLEDSAMYFCASRQGINIQYFGAGTRLSVL.

The chain joins TRBV14 to TRBJ1-5, with D perhaps TRBD1 (6 bases). There are 13 residues in the CDR3. V gave up 4 bases and J gave up 4 bases, with 8 bases separating them. Looked up from germline, CDR1 is SGHDN and CDR2 is FVKESK. For the CDR3, the DNA is TGTGCCAGCAGCCGGGACACTAATCAGCCCCAGCATTTT. Protein product: CASSRDTNQPQHF.

The rearrangement uses TRBV5-5 and TRBJ2-3, with 9 bases matching TRBD2. This CDR3 has 16 residues. The J segment lost 2 bases and the V segment lost 1 base, leaving 5 bases of the junction unmatched. Germline V gene lookup returns CDR1 SGHKS and CDR2 YYEKEE (reference sequence). CDR3 in DNA: TGTGCCAGCAGCTTGTGGGCTAGCGGGGACACAGATACGCAGTATTTT. Protein: CASSLWASGDTDTQYF. Together with reference TRBV5-5 and TRBJ2-3, the CDR3 gives the full variable domain: DAGVTQSPTHLIKTRGQQVTLRCSPISGHKSVSWYQQVLGQGPQFIFQYYEKEERGRGNFPDRFSARQFPNYSSELNVNALLLGDSALYLCASSLWASGDTDTQYFGPGTRLTVL.

This clone turned up a few times. The chain has TRBV10-3 and TRBJ2-3; D may be TRBD1 (6 bases). Trimming pared 0 bases from V and 9 bases from J, leaving 19 bases between. Germline values: CDR1 ENHRY, CDR2 SYGVKD. The CDR3 totals 16 residues. CDR3 sequence: CAISESARTEYNTQYF. CDR3 in DNA: TGTGCCATCAGTGAGTCTGCCCGGACAGAGTATAACACGCAGTATTTT.

This CDR3 reads CASSSAGTYEQYF. In DNA, the CDR3 is TGTGCCAGCAGTTCCGCGGGGACCTACGAGCAGTACTTC. The V gene is TRBV6-5, the J gene TRBJ2-7; D is perhaps TRBD2 (6 bases). The CDR3 runs to 13 residues. V was clipped by 4 bases and J by 2 bases, with 9 bases between them. The germline gives CDR1 MNHEY, CDR2 SVGAGI.

V and J are TRBV29-1 and TRBJ2-4; the D gene is possibly TRBD1 (6 bases). The germline gives CDR1 SQVTM, CDR2 ANQGSEA. There are 14 residues in the CDR3. Trimming left V 4 bases short and J 0 bases short, with 10 bases between. The CDR3 sequence is CSVVQGLAKNIQYF. The CDR3 DNA reads as TGCAGCGTTGTCCAGGGGCTAGCCAAAAACATTCAGTACTTC.

This clone showed up just a few times. The chain employs TRBV5-1 and TRBJ2-1; perhaps TRBD1 as D (5 bases). V was cut by 0 bases and J by 6 bases, with 7 bases left in between. CDR1 SGHRS and CDR2 YFSETQ come from the germline V gene. The CDR3 covers 13 residues. DNA of the CDR3: TGCGCCAGCAGCTTGGGCAGGGCCAATGAGCAGTTCTTC. Encoded protein: CASSLGRANEQFF.

J is TRBJ1-1 and V is TRBV7-8; the D gene is possibly TRBD1 (5 bases). Germline V gives CDR1 SGHVS, CDR2 FQNEAQ. The CDR3 has 15 amino acids. V was cut by 5 bases and J by 1 base, with 14 bases left in between. CDR3 region: CASSPSQGTNTEAFF. CDR3 sequence (DNA): TGTGCCAGCAGCCCGTCCCAGGGAACGAACACTGAAGCTTTCTTT.

This chain connects TRBV11-3 to TRBJ2-1, with 12 positions matching TRBD2. V lost 6 bases and J lost 9; bases outside the gene matches: 0. This CDR3 has 12 amino acids. Germline loops: CDR1 SGHNT, CDR2 YENEEA. The CDR3 sequence: CASRLAGGEQFF. CDR3 in DNA: TGTGCCAGCAGACTAGCGGGAGGTGAGCAGTTCTTC.

The chain recombines TRBV5-1 with TRBJ2-1, with a weak D call TRBD2 (5 bases). The CDR3 sequence is 15 residues long. The germline CDR1 and CDR2 sequences are SGHRS and YFSETQ. Trimming shortened V by 1 base and J by 2 bases, and 10 bases separated the two germline ends. The CDR3 nucleotides read TGCGCCAGCAGCTTGTATACGGGAACCTACAATGAGCAGTTCTTC. It yields the protein CASSLYTGTYNEQFF.

J is TRBJ2-7 and V is TRBV7-8; 8 nucleotides match TRBD1. The length of the CDR3 is 16 residues. From germline, CDR1 is SGHVS and CDR2 FQNEAQ. Trimming at V came to 10 bases and at J to 1 base, leaving 15 bases not matched to a gene. Here the CDR3 DNA reads TGTGCCATCCGGGCGGTCGACAGGGGTTATTCCTACGAGCAGTACTTC. Translation gives CAIRAVDRGYSYEQYF.

This rearrangement joins TRBV19 to TRBJ1-1; a possible D gene is TRBD1 (5 bases). Per the germline V gene, CDR1 is LNHDA and CDR2 is SQIVND (reference sequence). The V end was cut by 4 bases, the J end by 4 bases, with 13 bases between. There are 14 residues in the CDR3. Here the CDR3 reads CASSKGEEGTEAFF. In nucleotides, the CDR3 is TGTGCCAGTAGTAAAGGGGAGGAGGGCACTGAAGCTTTCTTT.

V and J are TRBV18 and TRBJ1-1; D may be TRBD1 (6 bases). Trimming left V 3 bases short and J 0 bases short, with 14 bases between. Germline CDR1 is KGHSH and CDR2 is LQKENI. The CDR3 covers 16 residues. In DNA form, the CDR3 reads TGTGCCAGCTCACCTGGGACAAGTCTTATGAACACTGAAGCTTTCTTT. Translating gives CASSPGTSLMNTEAFF.

The genes are TRBV19 and TRBJ2-2; D possibly corresponds to TRBD1 (5 bases). This CDR3 contains 15 residues. Germline V CDR1 and CDR2: LNHDA, SQIVND (reference sequence). Trimming removed 9 bases at V and 3 bases at J, with 17 bases between. The CDR3 spells CASQKQDTYTGELFF. CDR3 sequence (DNA): TGTGCCAGCCAAAAACAGGACACTTACACCGGGGAGCTGTTTTTT.

The rearrangement uses TRBV19 and TRBJ1-2; D possibly corresponds to TRBD1 (5 bases). Germline CDR1 is LNHDA and CDR2 is SQIVND (reference sequence). CDR3 length: 8 amino acids. The CDR3 region is CWEGGYTF. The CDR3 DNA reads as TGTTGGGAGGGGGGCTACACCTTC.

V is TRBV6-6 and J is TRBJ2-7; D is possibly TRBD2 (7 bases). Between the trimmed V and J ends, which lost 0 bases and 5 bases, there was a span of 14 bases. Per germline, CDR1 MNHNY and CDR2 SVGAGI (reference sequence). This CDR3 comprises 15 residues. CDR3 residues: CASSYSGGRTNEQYF. In DNA form, the CDR3 reads TGTGCCAGCAGTTACTCGGGGGGGCGTACGAACGAGCAGTACTTC.

DNA for the CDR3: TGTGCCAGCAGCTTACAGGGGGCGAACACTGAAGCTTTCTTT. Protein sequence: CASSLQGANTEAFF. The chain combines TRBV6-5 with TRBJ1-1; TRBD1 matches 9 bases. The V gene end was trimmed by 6 bases and the J gene end by 1 base; junction bases not matched to a gene: 3. The germline V gene encodes CDR1 MNHEY and CDR2 SVGAGI. The CDR3 spans 14 residues.

This rearrangement joins TRBV27 to TRBJ2-5; no definite D call. The J call is in doubt because the DNA end fits TRBJ2-7 better. The CDR3 runs 12 residues. From germline, CDR1 is MNHEY and CDR2 SMNVEV (reference sequence). The CDR3 region is CASSLGGYEQYF. The CDR3 DNA follows: TGTGCCAGCAGTTTAGGCGGCTACGAGCAGTACTTC.

This clone was seen a few times. The chain joins TRBV2 to TRBJ1-3, with D perhaps TRBD1 (5 bases). Trimming cost V 3 bases and J 1 base, with 7 bases left between them. The CDR3 sequence is 14 residues long. Per germline, CDR1 SNHLY and CDR2 FYNNEI. This CDR3 is CASSEGQSGNTIYF. In DNA, the CDR3 is TGTGCCAGCAGTGAGGGGCAGTCTGGAAACACCATATATTTT. The complete variable domain, with remaining parts taken from reference TRBV2 and TRBJ1-3, reads EPEVTQTPSHQVTQMGQEVILRCVPISNHLYFYWYRQILGQKVEFLVSFYNNEISEKSEIFDDQFSVERPDGSNFTLKIRSTKLEDSAMYFCASSEGQSGNTIYFGEGSWLTVV.

This clone was seen a single time. This sample includes further DNA sequences coding for the same CDR3. The chain links TRBV18 to TRBJ1-4; 8 nucleotides match TRBD1. Trimming cost V 6 bases and J 7 bases; bases outside gene matches: 7. Germline CDR1 and CDR2: KGHSH and LQKENI. This CDR3 spans 14 amino acids. CDR3 bases: TGTGCCAGCTCTCCGGACAGGGCCGGTGAAAAACTGTTTTTT. This encodes CASSPDRAGEKLFF.

The chain carries TRBV18 and TRBJ2-7, with 9 nucleotides matching TRBD2. J lost 4 bases, V lost 2 bases, and 6 bases had no gene match. Germline V lookup: CDR1 KGHSH, CDR2 LQKENI. The CDR3 runs to 15 residues. The CDR3 region has the DNA TGTGCCAGCTCACCAGGGCGGGGGGGCCAGTACGAGCAGTACTTC. Translating gives CASSPGRGGQYEQYF.

The chain carries TRBV2 and TRBJ1-1; TRBD1 is a possible D gene (5 bases). Trimming removed 4 bases from V and 7 bases from J, with 10 bases in between. Germline assignment: CDR1 SNHLY and CDR2 FYNNEI. This CDR3 is built from 12 residues. DNA of the CDR3: TGTGCCAGCAGTGTGGGGCGGTTTGAAGCTTTCTTT. Protein sequence: CASSVGRFEAFF.

V gene TRBV19 combines with J gene TRBJ2-1, with 14 bases fitting TRBD2. Germline V gives CDR1 LNHDA, CDR2 SQIVND (reference sequence). The ends lost 4 bases at V and 7 bases at J; junction bases unmatched: 6. CDR3 length: 16 amino acids. Here the CDR3 reads CASSTSGTSGSNEQFF. CDR3 bases: TGTGCCAGTAGTACGTCCGGGACTAGCGGGAGTAATGAGCAGTTCTTC.